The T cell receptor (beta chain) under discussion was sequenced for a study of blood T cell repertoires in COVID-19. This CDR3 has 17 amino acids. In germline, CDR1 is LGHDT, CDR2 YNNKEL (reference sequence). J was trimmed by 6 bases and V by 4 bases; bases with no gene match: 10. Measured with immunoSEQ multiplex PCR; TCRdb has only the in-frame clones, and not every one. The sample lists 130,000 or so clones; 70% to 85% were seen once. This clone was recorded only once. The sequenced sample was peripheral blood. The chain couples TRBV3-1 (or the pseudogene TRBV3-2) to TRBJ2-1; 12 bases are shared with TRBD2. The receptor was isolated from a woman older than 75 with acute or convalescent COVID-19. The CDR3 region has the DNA TGTGCCAGCAGCCCCCCACTAGCGGGAGGCCCCAGCAATGAGCAGTTCTTC. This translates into CASSPPLAGGPSNEQFF.